The clone carrying this T cell receptor (beta chain) was seen more than once but under ten times. Its antigen is unidentified. Patients counted as stable if ophthalmopathy did not develop within 18 months. Participants, patients aged 18 to 65, had newly diagnosed hyperthyroidism with a duration under 2 months. The sample originates from a study of T cells in Graves' hyperthyroidism and ophthalmopathy. Study results and limitations: A model using 13 V-J features told ophthalmopathy apart from stable hyperthyroidism. Also found in blood were most expanded thyroid clonotypes above 0.001.

RNA transcripts gave rise to amplified TCR beta CDR3 regions. The HTBI set primed first-round TCR CDR3 RT-PCR. TCRdb reprocessed the multiplex PCR reads with MiXCR, giving one entry per CDR3 protein. The sample yields about 560,000 distinct CDR3 sequences, around 16% seen once. Material for sequencing was blood. This TCR came from a woman aged 25-40 years with Graves' hyperthyroidism.

The CDR3 DNA is TGTGCCACCGGGACCCCATACGAGCAGTACTTC. Its translation is CATGTPYEQYF. J is TRBJ2-7 and V is TRBV2; D possibly uses TRBD1 or TRBD2 (5 bases each). From germline, CDR1 is SNHLY and CDR2 FYNNEI. The V and J ends lost 10 bases and 4 bases respectively, with 11 bases between them. CDR3 length: 11 amino acids.